Listed here are 15 T cell receptor beta chains from one sample, sequenced in a study of blood T cell repertoires in COVID-19. Libraries were prepared by immunoSEQ multiplex PCR; TCRdb keeps only in-frame clonotypes and omits some of them. The data contain nearly 25,000 clones, 80% to 90% of them seen just once; the ten biggest clones take up around 9.7%. The sequencing sample was made of peripheral blood. The receptors originated from a man between 65 and 79 years old with acute or convalescent COVID-19.

The chain combines TRBV5-1 with TRBJ1-3, with a possible D match to TRBD1 (6 bases). The V and J ends lost 4 bases and 0 bases respectively, with 8 bases between them. Germline V lookup: CDR1 SGHRS, CDR2 YFSETQ. This CDR3 contains 14 residues. The CDR3 region has the DNA TGCGCCAGCAGCCTGGACAGCTCTGGAAACACCATATATTTT. It is translated as CASSLDSSGNTIYF.

This clone was counted a single time. This rearrangement joins TRBV7-2 to TRBJ2-7, with D maybe TRBD1 (5 bases). Trimming removed 8 bases from V and 3 bases from J, with 14 bases in between. CDR1 SGHTA and CDR2 FQGNSA come from the germline V gene. The CDR3 sequence is 13 residues long. The CDR3 nucleotides read TGTGCCAGCTCAGGGCCCCTTGACTACGAGCAGTACTTC. Amino acids: CASSGPLDYEQYF.

The V gene is TRBV6-2 or TRBV6-3, the J gene TRBJ2-2; possible D gene TRBD2, 5 bases. The CDR3 is 16 amino acids. Trimming removed 2 bases from V and 1 base from J, with 11 bases in between. Germline V gene data show CDR1 as MNHEY and CDR2 as SVGEGT. The CDR3 DNA sequence: TGTGCCAGCAGTTACCCAAGCGGAAAGAACACCGGGGAGCTGTTTTTT. Residues: CASSYPSGKNTGELFF.

This rearrangement joins TRBV3-1 (or the pseudogene TRBV3-2) to TRBJ1-2; perhaps TRBD1 as D (6 bases). CDR3 size: 14 residues. V lost 6 bases and J lost 2, with 13 bases in between. Germline CDR1 reads LGHDT; CDR2 reads YNNKEL (reference sequence). The chain's CDR3 is CASSFGQTNYGYTF. The CDR3 DNA reads TGTGCCAGCAGTTTTGGACAGACCAACTATGGCTACACCTTC.

The J gene is TRBJ2-2, the V gene TRBV13; 9 bases map to TRBD1. V gave up 1 base and J gave up 9 bases; unmatched junction bases: 12. The length of the CDR3 is 17 residues. Germline V gene lookup returns CDR1 PRHDT and CDR2 FYEKMQ (reference sequence). CDR3 region: CASSLEDRQGGPRELFF. The CDR3 coding sequence is TGTGCCAGCAGCTTAGAAGACCGACAGGGGGGTCCCCGGGAGCTGTTTTTT.

The J gene is TRBJ2-5, the V gene TRBV5-1, with 10 bases lining up with TRBD2. The V gene's germline CDR1 is SGHRS and CDR2 YFSETQ. The CDR3 sequence is 13 residues long. V lost 7 bases, J lost 5 bases, and 5 bases stayed unmatched. The CDR3 nucleotides read TGCGCCAGCGGGCTTAGCGGGAGGGAGACCCAGTACTTC. Its protein is CASGLSGRETQYF.

V usage is TRBV19 and J usage is TRBJ1-2, with 8 bases matching TRBD1. Germline V gene sequence: CDR1 LNHDA, CDR2 SQIVND (reference sequence). This CDR3 region has 12 residues. V shed 5 bases, J shed 6 bases, and the junction held 2 bases outside the gene matches. The CDR3 is CASSPDRDGYTF. The CDR3 coding sequence is TGTGCCAGTAGTCCGGACAGGGATGGCTACACCTTC.

In nucleotides, the CDR3 is TGTGCCAGCAGCTCCCAGGACAGGGCCAGGGTCTACGAGCAGTACTTC. Residues: CASSSQDRARVYEQYF. The chain couples TRBV7-2 to TRBJ2-7; 8 bases agree with TRBD1. V lost 4 bases and J lost 3; bases outside the gene matches: 11. Germline loops: CDR1 SGHTA, CDR2 FQGNSA. The CDR3 runs to 16 residues.

The genes are TRBV5-4 and TRBJ2-5; 8 bases match TRBD2. CDR1 and CDR2 from the germline V gene are SGHNT and YYREEE (reference sequence). After removal of 0 bases from V and 5 bases from J, the junction contained 6 bases not matched to a gene. The CDR3 extends over 15 amino acids. CDR3 coding DNA: TGTGCCAGCAGCTTGGAAGCGGGGGTGGGGGAGACCCAGTACTTC. It translates to CASSLEAGVGETQYF.

This clone was detected a few times. The chain couples TRBV11-1 to TRBJ2-7; D is uncertain. This CDR3 contains 15 residues. V was cut by 3 bases and J by 2 bases, with 14 bases left in between. Germline assignment: CDR1 SGHAT and CDR2 FQDESV (reference sequence). CDR3 amino acids: CASSFGLQSTYEQYF. The CDR3 bases are TGTGCCAGCAGCTTCGGTCTACAGTCCACCTACGAGCAGTACTTC.

The J gene is TRBJ2-2, the V gene TRBV5-5, with 7 positions matching TRBD2. CDR3 length: 16 amino acids. The germline gives CDR1 SGHKS, CDR2 YYEKEE (reference sequence). J was trimmed by 1 base and V by 0 bases; bases with no gene match: 3. The CDR3 DNA follows: TGTGCCAGCAGCTTGGCGGTAGCGGGGAACACCGGGGAGCTGTTTTTT. As protein: CASSLAVAGNTGELFF.

The genes are TRBV3-1 (or the pseudogene TRBV3-2) and TRBJ1-4, with 8 nucleotides matching TRBD1. The CDR3 covers 14 residues. Germline trimming cut 1 base from V and 10 bases from J; bases unmatched to any gene: 5. CDR1 and CDR2 (germline): LGHDT, YNNKEL (reference sequence). The DNA of the CDR3 is TGTGCCAGCAGCCAAGCAGGGGGCCGAGGAAAACTGTTTTTT. Residues: CASSQAGGRGKLFF.

V usage is TRBV5-4 and J usage is TRBJ2-3, with 10 positions matching TRBD1. The CDR3 covers 16 residues. Losses at the gene ends were 0 bases for V and 2 bases for J; bases not matched to a gene: 3. CDR1 is SGHNT and CDR2 is YYREEE in the germline V gene (reference sequence). The CDR3 DNA reads TGTGCCAGCAGCTTGGGGGGACAGGGGTTCACAGATACGCAGTATTTT. Translated: CASSLGGQGFTDTQYF.

The rearrangement joins TRBV20-1 to TRBJ1-5; 8 nucleotides agree with TRBD1. The CDR3 runs 14 residues. V was pared by 3 bases and J by 5 bases, with 6 bases of the junction left unmatched. Germline-derived CDR1 and CDR2 are DFQATT and SNEGSKA (reference sequence). The CDR3 sequence: CSASGTGKHQPQHF. For the CDR3, the DNA is TGCAGTGCTAGTGGGACAGGAAAGCATCAGCCCCAGCATTTT.

V usage is TRBV15 and J usage is TRBJ1-5; possible D gene TRBD1, 6 bases. This CDR3 spans 15 amino acids. V was trimmed by 3 bases and J by 3 bases, leaving 12 bases between them. Germline CDR1 and CDR2: LNHNV and YYDKDF (reference sequence). The CDR3 sequence: CATSRTDSPNQPQHF. CDR3 nucleotides: TGTGCCACCAGCAGGACGGACAGCCCCAATCAGCCCCAGCATTTT. Looking up the rest from reference TRBV15 and TRBJ1-5 gives the full variable domain: DAMVIQNPRYQVTQFGKPVTLSCSQTLNHNVMYWYQQKSSQAPKLLFHYYDKDFNNEADTPDNFQSRRPNTSFCFLDIRSPGLGDTAMYLCATSRTDSPNQPQHFGDGTRLSIL.